This T cell receptor beta chain was recovered during a study of control samples from healthy donors and cancer patients. The CDR3 runs 14 residues. CDR1 and CDR2 from the germline V gene are MNHEY and SVGAGI. Trimming stripped 7 bases from V and 4 bases from J, with 13 bases between. Libraries were prepared by immunoSEQ multiplex PCR; TCRdb keeps only in-frame clonotypes and omits some of them. Of 100,000 to 150,000 clones in the sample, more than 75% were seen once. The J gene is TRBJ1-4, the V gene TRBV6-5; D unresolved. The receptor comes from a man between 60 and 70 years old in good health. The sequenced sample consisted of blood. For the CDR3, the DNA is TGTGCCAGCAATAGACAAGGCTTTAATGAAAAACTGTTTTTT. This codes for CASNRQGFNEKLFF.